These 31 T cell receptor beta chains came from one sample sequenced in a study of shared clonotypes between healthy human individuals. TCRdb's copy holds only in-frame clones and misses some; the assay was immunoSEQ multiplex PCR. Of hundreds of thousands of clones in the sample, around 72% were seen once. The sample comprised memory CD4+ T cells sorted from blood. Subset described: CD45RA-negative fraction. The receptors come from a woman aged 25 to 39 in good health.

About this clone itself: A single base separates this from a much larger clone, so it may be a read error. The chain has TRBV11-1 and TRBJ2-2; D uncertain. This CDR3 contains 12 residues. The V and J ends lost 1 base and 6 bases respectively, with 3 bases between them. CDR1 and CDR2 from the germline V gene are SGHAT and FQDESV (reference sequence). The CDR3 here is CASSLGSGELFF. The CDR3 DNA follows: TGTGCCAGCAGCTTAGGGTCCGGGGAGCTGTTTTTT.

This chain joins TRBV10-3 and TRBJ1-5; 7 nucleotides agree with TRBD1. Looked up from germline, CDR1 is ENHRY and CDR2 is SYGVKD. The V segment lost 3 bases and the J segment 2 bases; nucleotides outside the gene matches: 4. There are 15 residues in the CDR3. This CDR3 is CAISDEGAGNQPQHF. CDR3 in DNA: TGTGCCATCAGTGACGAGGGGGCAGGCAATCAGCCCCAGCATTTT.

J is TRBJ1-1 and V is TRBV30; TRBD1 agrees at 7 bases. With 2 bases clipped from V and 1 base from J, the junction kept 7 bases outside the gene matches. CDR1 is GTSNPN and CDR2 is SVGIG in the germline V gene (reference sequence). The length of the CDR3 is 15 residues. CDR3 DNA sequence: TGTGCCTGGAGTAGGTCGGACAGGACGAACACTGAAGCTTTCTTT. Protein: CAWSRSDRTNTEAFF.

The chain recombines TRBV7-2 with TRBJ1-5, with D perhaps matching TRBD1 (5 bases). CDR1 SGHTA and CDR2 FQGNSA come from the germline V gene. Trimming stripped 2 bases from V and 1 base from J, with 9 bases between. This CDR3 is built from 15 residues. In nucleotides, the CDR3 is TGTGCCAGCAGCTTATTCTCAGGGAGCAATCAGCCCCAGCATTTT. It yields the protein CASSLFSGSNQPQHF.

This chain links TRBV5-5 with TRBJ1-1; no clear D. V lost 0 bases, J lost 0 bases, and 9 bases lay in between. CDR3 length equals 15 residues. Germline loops: CDR1 SGHKS, CDR2 YYEKEE (reference sequence). CDR3 residues: CASSLGGLLNTEAFF. The CDR3 nucleotides read TGTGCCAGCAGCTTGGGTGGACTATTGAACACTGAAGCTTTCTTT.

For this clone: This same CDR3 is encoded by further DNA sequences in the sample. In DNA, the CDR3 is TGCGCCAGCAGCTTGGGTGCAGGGAAAGAGACCCAGTACTTC. Its protein product is CASSLGAGKETQYF. The chain employs TRBV5-1 and TRBJ2-5; TRBD1 might be the D (5 bases). The CDR3 extends over 14 amino acids. Germline CDR1 reads SGHRS; CDR2 reads YFSETQ. The V gene lost 0 bases and the J gene lost 3 bases, with 9 bases spanning the gap. The full variable domain, completed using reference TRBV5-1 and TRBJ2-5, is KAGVTQTPRYLIKTRGQQVTLSCSPISGHRSVSWYQQTPGQGLQFLFEYFSETQRNKGNFPGRFSGRQFSNSRSEMNVSTLELGDSALYLCASSLGAGKETQYFGPGTRLLVL.

This clone was counted ten times or more. The chain recombines TRBV28 with TRBJ1-1; unclear D gene. The CDR3 sequence is 14 residues long. The germline gives CDR1 MDHEN, CDR2 SYDVKM. V dropped 2 bases and J dropped 4 bases, with 11 bases sitting between them. CDR3 sequence: CASSLNGVRTEAFF. CDR3 nucleotides: TGTGCCAGCAGTTTAAATGGGGTCCGCACTGAAGCTTTCTTT.

The chain employs TRBV10-3 and TRBJ2-1, with TRBD2 as a possible D gene (6 bases). CDR3 length: 14 amino acids. Germline V gene data show CDR1 as ENHRY and CDR2 as SYGVKD. V shed 10 bases and J shed 9 bases, with 22 bases lying between them. DNA for the CDR3: TGTGCCACTATGTGGGGTACGGAGGGCAGTGAGCAGTTCTTC. It translates to CATMWGTEGSEQFF.

V is TRBV27 and J is TRBJ2-7; D is possibly TRBD1 (6 bases). The CDR3 spans 16 residues. In germline, CDR1 is MNHEY, CDR2 SMNVEV (reference sequence). The germline V and J ends were trimmed by 6 bases and 4 bases, with 22 bases remaining between them. The CDR3 spells CASRSPSRGVRYEQYF. As DNA, the CDR3 is TGTGCCAGCAGATCTCCTAGCAGGGGTGTTCGTTACGAGCAGTACTTC.

This sequence joins TRBV28 and TRBJ2-4; D not certain. The CDR3 runs to 14 residues. Germline values: CDR1 MDHEN, CDR2 SYDVKM. The V end lost 6 bases, the J end lost 8 bases, and 17 bases lay between the germline ends. The CDR3 sequence: CASSSTDPVDIQYF. The CDR3 nucleotides read TGTGCCAGCAGCTCCACCGACCCGGTCGACATTCAGTACTTC.

V is TRBV19 and J is TRBJ1-1; TRBD1 agrees at 9 bases. Germline CDR1 is LNHDA and CDR2 is SQIVND (reference sequence). The CDR3 has 13 amino acids. Losses at the gene ends were 6 bases for V and 7 bases for J; bases not matched to a gene: 6. CDR3 in DNA: TGTGCCAGTAGCCGGGACAGGGAAGGTGAAGCTTTCTTT. This sequence encodes CASSRDREGEAFF.

Only a few counts were recorded for this clone. The chain has TRBV19 and TRBJ1-1; unclear D gene. The germline V and J ends were trimmed by 8 bases and 7 bases, with 11 bases remaining between them. This CDR3 region has 11 residues. Germline V CDR1 and CDR2: LNHDA, SQIVND (reference sequence). The CDR3 is CASGTAGEAFF. DNA for the CDR3: TGTGCCAGTGGCACTGCGGGTGAAGCTTTCTTT.

This chain joins TRBV11-2 and TRBJ2-5, with TRBD1 matching 8 bases. V gave up 1 base and J gave up 3 bases; unmatched junction bases: 4. CDR1 and CDR2 (germline): SGHAT, FQNNGV. This CDR3 region has 15 residues. The CDR3 DNA reads as TGTGCCAGCAGCTTAGGGACAGGGCAGGAAGAGACCCAGTACTTC. This sequence encodes CASSLGTGQEETQYF.

A word on this clone: The same CDR3 is also encoded by other DNA sequences in this sample. This rearrangement joins TRBV5-6 to TRBJ2-7, with 10 bases matching TRBD2. Trimming cost V 2 bases and J 2 bases; bases outside gene matches: 4. Germline values: CDR1 SGHDT, CDR2 YYEEEE. This CDR3 is built from 15 residues. CDR3 sequence reads: CASSFRLAGAYEQYF. The CDR3, as DNA: TGTGCCAGCAGCTTTCGGCTAGCGGGAGCCTACGAGCAGTACTTC.

The gene calls are TRBV30 and TRBJ2-7; 8 bases agree with TRBD2. The CDR3 covers 13 residues. The J segment lost 6 bases and the V segment lost 5 bases, leaving 9 bases of the junction unmatched. In germline, CDR1 is GTSNPN, CDR2 SVGIG (reference sequence). The CDR3 sequence: CAWRVAGLAEQYF. The CDR3 DNA follows: TGTGCCTGGCGGGTAGCGGGACTTGCCGAGCAGTACTTC.

The chain links TRBV9 to TRBJ1-5; D might be TRBD1 (6 bases). V was pared by 3 bases and J by 1 base, with 8 bases between. There are 14 residues in the CDR3. CDR1 and CDR2 from the germline V gene are SGDLS and YYNGEE. The CDR3 region is CASSEGTSNQPQHF. The CDR3 DNA follows: TGTGCCAGCAGCGAAGGGACAAGCAATCAGCCCCAGCATTTT.

CDR3 coding DNA: TGCGCCAGCAGCCGGGACAACGCCTACGAGCAGTACTTC. This sequence encodes CASSRDNAYEQYF. V gene TRBV5-1 combines with J gene TRBJ2-7, with TRBD1 as a possible D gene (6 bases). The CDR3 consists of 13 residues. V shed 4 bases and J shed 2 bases, with 10 bases lying between them. Looked up from germline, CDR1 is SGHRS and CDR2 is YFSETQ. The full variable domain, rest sourced from reference TRBV5-1 and TRBJ2-7, is KAGVTQTPRYLIKTRGQQVTLSCSPISGHRSVSWYQQTPGQGLQFLFEYFSETQRNKGNFPGRFSGRQFSNSRSEMNVSTLELGDSALYLCASSRDNAYEQYFGPGTRLTVT.

The J gene is TRBJ2-1, the V gene TRBV19; D possibly matches TRBD1 or TRBD2 (5 bases each). The germline gives CDR1 LNHDA, CDR2 SQIVND (reference sequence). V lost 5 bases and J lost 6, with 17 bases in between. The CDR3 length is 15 residues. Here the CDR3 DNA reads TGTGCCAGTAGTTATGACCCTCCTGGGACCAATGAGCAGTTCTTC. This translates into CASSYDPPGTNEQFF. Full variable domain (outside the CDR3, taken from reference TRBV19 and TRBJ2-1): DGGITQSPKYLFRKEGQNVTLSCEQNLNHDAMYWYRQDPGQGLRLIYYSQIVNDFQKGDIAEGYSVSREKKESFPLTVTSAQKNPTAFYLCASSYDPPGTNEQFFGPGTRLTVL.

The V call is TRBV10-2, the J call TRBJ2-7; D is unresolved. Germline V CDR1 and CDR2: WSHSY, SAAADI. Trimming took 6 bases from V and 3 from J, leaving 12 bases between them. The CDR3 has 13 residues. CDR3 nucleotide sequence: TGCGCCAGCAGCGCCCGTGCCCTCTACGAGCAGTACTTC. Amino acids: CASSARALYEQYF.

This clone was counted a single time. The rearrangement uses TRBV28 and TRBJ2-3; D gene unclear. Trimming left V 7 bases short and J 1 base short, with 15 bases between. CDR1 and CDR2 from the germline V gene are MDHEN and SYDVKM. The CDR3 covers 15 residues. Written as DNA, the CDR3 is TGTGCCAGCACCAGCCTGGGGTCGGGCACAGATACGCAGTATTTT. Amino acid sequence: CASTSLGSGTDTQYF.

As for this clone: Other DNA sequences in this sample translate to the same CDR3. The chain has TRBV5-1 and TRBJ1-1; 8 nucleotides match TRBD1. Germline lookup yields CDR1 SGHRS and CDR2 YFSETQ. The CDR3 is 14 residues long. Losses at the gene ends were 4 bases for V and 7 bases for J; bases not matched to a gene: 9. The CDR3 protein is CASSPGTGGLEAFF. Written as DNA, the CDR3 is TGCGCCAGCAGCCCAGGAACAGGGGGTCTTGAAGCTTTCTTT.

This clone appeared once. CDR3 nucleotides: TGTGCCAGCAGTCCGGACAGGGGTCCTCTCGGGAATGAGCAGTTCTTC. Protein product: CASSPDRGPLGNEQFF. The chain combines TRBV28 with TRBJ2-1; 9 bases are a match to TRBD1. The CDR3 has 16 amino acids. The germline V gene encodes CDR1 MDHEN and CDR2 SYDVKM. V trimming: 5 bases; J trimming: 7 bases; junction bases outside the gene matches: 12.

This chain joins TRBV6-4 and TRBJ2-1, with TRBD2 matching over 7 bases. J was trimmed by 8 bases and V by 9 bases; bases with no gene match: 16. The CDR3 has 15 amino acids. Per germline, CDR1 MRHNA and CDR2 SNTAGT. CDR3 coding DNA: TGTGCCAGTGGCAGTACGGGCGGGAGTAGCGATGAGCAGTTCTTC. Translated, it gives CASGSTGGSSDEQFF.

This clone has a single count. The chain carries TRBV9 and TRBJ2-1, with 10 bases aligning to TRBD2. The V gene end was trimmed by 4 bases and the J gene end by 4 bases; junction bases not matched to a gene: 5. Germline-derived CDR1 and CDR2 are SGDLS and YYNGEE. CDR3 length: 15 amino acids. The CDR3 DNA reads as TGTGCCAGCAGCATTCGGACTAGCGGTTACAATGAGCAGTTCTTC. Encoded protein: CASSIRTSGYNEQFF.

This chain links TRBV18 with TRBJ2-3; TRBD1 matches at 11 bases. The CDR3 is 16 amino acids. Per the germline V gene, CDR1 is KGHSH and CDR2 is LQKENI. J lost 9 bases, V lost 4 bases, and 12 bases had no gene match. CDR3 residues: CASSRPGQGEVGTQYF. The CDR3 coding sequence is TGTGCCAGCTCACGTCCGGGACAGGGGGAAGTCGGAACGCAGTATTTT.

The rearrangement uses TRBV7-7 and TRBJ2-5, with 11 bases that match TRBD1. Germline loops: CDR1 SSHAT, CDR2 FNYEAQ (reference sequence). Losses at the gene ends were 5 bases for V and 5 bases for J; bases not matched to a gene: 7. This CDR3 has 15 residues. CDR3 in amino acids: CASSRGQGGQETQYF. CDR3 DNA sequence: TGTGCCAGCAGCAGGGGACAGGGGGGCCAGGAGACCCAGTACTTC.

The genes are TRBV2 and TRBJ1-5; no reliable D call. Germline V CDR1 and CDR2: SNHLY, FYNNEI. The CDR3 extends over 13 amino acids. V lost 7 bases and J lost 5, with 12 bases in between. CDR3 residues: CASTAEGYQPQHF. The CDR3 bases are TGTGCCAGCACCGCTGAGGGCTATCAGCCCCAGCATTTT.

This clone appeared a single time. The J gene is TRBJ2-3, the V gene TRBV10-1, with 7 bases matching TRBD2. This CDR3 is built from 16 residues. Looked up from germline, CDR1 is WNHNN and CDR2 is SYGVQD (reference sequence). The junction had 10 bases not matched to a gene; V was cut back by 0 bases and J by 7 bases. CDR3 coding DNA: TGCGCCAGCAGTGAGTCCTTGGCGGGAGTTGAGTATACGCAGTATTTT. Translation gives CASSESLAGVEYTQYF.

CDR3 protein: CAISESGRLNTEAFF. As DNA, the CDR3 is TGTGCCATCAGTGAGTCAGGGCGGTTGAACACTGAAGCTTTCTTT. The chain has TRBV10-3 and TRBJ1-1; D remains ambiguous. This CDR3 contains 15 residues. The V end was cut by 0 bases, the J end by 0 bases, with 8 bases between. Per germline, CDR1 ENHRY and CDR2 SYGVKD.

In DNA form, the CDR3 reads TGCAGCGTTGTACCTAGCTTTTACAATGAGCAGTTCTTC. Its protein is CSVVPSFYNEQFF. The chain employs TRBV29-1 and TRBJ2-1, with D perhaps TRBD2 (5 bases). The CDR3 is 13 amino acids. V was pared by 4 bases and J by 4 bases, with 11 bases between. From germline, CDR1 is SQVTM and CDR2 ANQGSEA.

The V gene is TRBV7-2, the J gene TRBJ2-7, with 8 bases lining up with TRBD2. CDR1 and CDR2 (germline): SGHTA, FQGNSA. Losses at the gene ends were 7 bases for V and 4 bases for J; bases not matched to a gene: 9. The CDR3 length is 14 residues. CDR3 in amino acids: CASIQSSGPYEQYF. CDR3 nucleotide sequence: TGTGCCAGCATCCAATCTAGCGGGCCTTACGAGCAGTACTTC.